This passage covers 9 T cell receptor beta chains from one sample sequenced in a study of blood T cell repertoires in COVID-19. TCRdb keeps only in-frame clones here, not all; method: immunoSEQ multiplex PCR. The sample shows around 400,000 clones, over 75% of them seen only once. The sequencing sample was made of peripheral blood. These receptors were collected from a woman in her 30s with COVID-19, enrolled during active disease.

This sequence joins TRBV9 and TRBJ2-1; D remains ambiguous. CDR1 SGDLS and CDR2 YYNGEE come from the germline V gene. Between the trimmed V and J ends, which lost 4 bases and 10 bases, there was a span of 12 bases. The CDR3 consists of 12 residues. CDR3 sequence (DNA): TGTGCCAGCAGCTCTCAACCGAGGGAGCAGTTCTTC. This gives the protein CASSSQPREQFF.

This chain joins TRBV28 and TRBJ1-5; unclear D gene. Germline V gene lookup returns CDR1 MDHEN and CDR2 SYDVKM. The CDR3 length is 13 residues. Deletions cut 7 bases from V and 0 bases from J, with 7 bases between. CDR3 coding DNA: TGTGCCAGCAATAGATTTAGCAATCAGCCCCAGCATTTT. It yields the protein CASNRFSNQPQHF. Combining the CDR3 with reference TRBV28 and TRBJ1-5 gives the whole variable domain DVKVTQSSRYLVKRTGEKVFLECVQDMDHENMFWYRQDPGLGLRLIYFSYDVKMKEKGDIPEGYSVSREKKERFSLILESASTNQTSMYLCASNRFSNQPQHFGDGTRLSIL.

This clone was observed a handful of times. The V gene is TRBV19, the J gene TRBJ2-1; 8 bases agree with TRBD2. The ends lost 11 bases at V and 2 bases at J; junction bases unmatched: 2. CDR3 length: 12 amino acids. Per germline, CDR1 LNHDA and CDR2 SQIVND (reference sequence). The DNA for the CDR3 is TGTGCCTCGGGACTAGCCTACAATGAGCAGTTCTTC. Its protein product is CASGLAYNEQFF.

The DNA for the CDR3 is TGTGCCAGCAGCTTATCGGCAGTCGGGAGCTATGGCTACACCTTC. Protein sequence: CASSLSAVGSYGYTF. V usage is TRBV7-9 and J usage is TRBJ1-2; D ambiguous. Germline-derived CDR1 and CDR2 are SEHNR and FQNEAQ (reference sequence). The V and J ends lost 2 bases and 4 bases respectively, with 14 bases between them. This CDR3 contains 15 residues.

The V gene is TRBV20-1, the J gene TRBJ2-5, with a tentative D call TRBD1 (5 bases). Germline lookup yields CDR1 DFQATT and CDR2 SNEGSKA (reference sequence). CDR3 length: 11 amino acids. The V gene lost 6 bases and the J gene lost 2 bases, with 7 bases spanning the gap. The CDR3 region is CSARQQETQYF. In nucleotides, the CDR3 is TGCAGTGCCAGACAGCAAGAGACCCAGTACTTC.

The CDR3 bases are TGCGCCAGCAGCTTACTAGCGGGCGAATCGAGGACAGTAGAGCAGTACTTC. Its translation is CASSLLAGESRTVEQYF. The genes are TRBV5-1 and TRBJ2-7; 9 nucleotides match TRBD2. Losses at the gene ends were 2 bases for V and 7 bases for J; bases not matched to a gene: 16. Germline V gives CDR1 SGHRS, CDR2 YFSETQ. The CDR3 is 17 amino acids.

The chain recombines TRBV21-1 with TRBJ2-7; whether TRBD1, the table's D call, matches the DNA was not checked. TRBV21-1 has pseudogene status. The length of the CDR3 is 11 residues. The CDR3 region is CASRQGCEQYF. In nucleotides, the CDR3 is TGTGCCAGCAGACAGGGGTGCGAGCAGTACTTC.

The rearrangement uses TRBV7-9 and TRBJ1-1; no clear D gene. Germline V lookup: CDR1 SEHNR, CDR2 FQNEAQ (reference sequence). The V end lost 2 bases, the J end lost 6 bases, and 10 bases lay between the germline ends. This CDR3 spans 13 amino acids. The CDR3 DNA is TGTGCCAGCAGCTTAAGGGAGTCTTCTGAAGCTTTCTTT. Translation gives CASSLRESSEAFF.

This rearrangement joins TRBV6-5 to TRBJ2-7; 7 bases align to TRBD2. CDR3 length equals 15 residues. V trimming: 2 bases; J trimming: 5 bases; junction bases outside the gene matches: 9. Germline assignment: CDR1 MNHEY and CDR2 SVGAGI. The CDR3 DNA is TGTGCCAGCAGTTACCTTGGAGGGGCGGGGGACGAGCAGTACTTC. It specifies CASSYLGGAGDEQYF.